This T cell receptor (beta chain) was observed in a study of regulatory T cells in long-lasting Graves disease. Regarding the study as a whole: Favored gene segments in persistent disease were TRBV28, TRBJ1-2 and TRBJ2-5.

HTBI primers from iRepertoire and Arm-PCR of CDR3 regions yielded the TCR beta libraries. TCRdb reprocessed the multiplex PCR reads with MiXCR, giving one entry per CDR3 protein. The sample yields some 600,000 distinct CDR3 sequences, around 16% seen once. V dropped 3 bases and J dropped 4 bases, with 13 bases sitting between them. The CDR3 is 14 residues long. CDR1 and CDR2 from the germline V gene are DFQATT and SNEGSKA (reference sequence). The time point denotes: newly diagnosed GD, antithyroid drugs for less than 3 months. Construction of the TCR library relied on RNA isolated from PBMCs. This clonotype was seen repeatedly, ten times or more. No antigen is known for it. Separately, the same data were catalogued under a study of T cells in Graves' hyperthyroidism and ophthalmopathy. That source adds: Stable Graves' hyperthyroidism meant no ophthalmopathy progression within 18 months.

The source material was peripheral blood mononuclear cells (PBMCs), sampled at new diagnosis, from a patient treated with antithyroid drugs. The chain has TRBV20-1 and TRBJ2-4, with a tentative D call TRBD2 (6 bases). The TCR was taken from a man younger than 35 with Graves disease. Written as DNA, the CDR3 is TGCAGTGCTAGGGGGTTAGCGGAAAAAAACATTCAGTACTTC. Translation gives CSARGLAEKNIQYF.